This T cell receptor (beta chain) emerged from a study of tumor-infiltrating lymphocytes in primary liver carcinoma (dated by TCRdb to about 2017). Study-wide context: The five patients, three men and two women aged 30 to 69 years, had hepatocellular carcinoma (four) or combined HCC and intrahepatic cholangiocarcinoma (one). TCRbeta repertoire sequencing, expression microarrays and whole-exome sequencing were combined in the study across five regions of each liver tumor, with adjacent normal tissue and blood also included. The five patients had tumors of stage T1-T3 N0M0, with maximum diameters ranging from 4.2 to 10 cm. A total of 35 or so specimens from 5 patients, comprising 25 or so tumor regions, 5 adjacent noncancerous liver tissues and 5 peripheral blood samples, were covered by TCRbeta repertoire sequencing. Technical replicate repertoires showed high reproducibility, with mean shared-clone rates around 0.91 and correlation coefficients above 0.95. Samples yielded roughly 3.65 to 7.13 million productive TCRbeta reads; read depth did not differ significantly between tissue types.

A constant-region primer and ProtoScript II reverse transcriptase were used to reverse-transcribe TCRbeta-specific cDNA from about 500 ng total RNA. Construction of the TCRbeta libraries relied on three nested rounds of multiplex PCR, following a slightly modified ARM-PCR procedure. Multiplex TRBV1-TRBV30 forward primers and a Cbeta reverse primer were used in the first two PCR rounds, each of which was run for roughly 10 cycles. Sample barcodes and Illumina adapters were added in a final 25-cycle PCR with Deep VentR polymerase. Before sequencing, amplicons of 200-500 bp were purified from gel using a QIAquick gel extraction kit. An Illumina HiSeq 2500 was used to sequence the TCRbeta amplicons with 250-bp paired-end reads. On the authors' methods: To recover full CDR3 sequences, reads were quality-trimmed using Trimmomatic v0.33 and paired reads were then merged using FLASH v1.2.11. V, D and J germline segments were assigned to the rearranged TCRbeta sequences by MiGEC v1.2.1b. Clonotype statistics, along with Shannon-Wiener diversity indices, were calculated using VDJtools v1.0.0. Except for diversity analysis, only each sample's 250 most abundant clonotypes were used in subsequent analyses to reduce sampling bias. In-frame beta chains were kept once TCRdb had trimmed the public reads at Q25 with fastp and called clones with MiXCR. All rows with the same CDR3 protein become a single entry with the most common DNA and genes. The V and J calls and clone size come from TCRdb's table, not from the authors' own analysis. A total of around 88,000 distinct CDR3 sequences appear in this sample, less than 75% of them only once. The ten largest clones take up roughly 27% of the sample.

Total RNA and DNA were co-extracted without cell sorting from 20-30 mg of bulk tissue using the AllPrep DNA/RNA mini kit. Four to six patients with histopathologically diagnosed primary liver carcinoma underwent surgical resection in China between November 2015 and 2016. Patients had chronic HBV infection and were treatment-naive at sampling. Fresh tumor and adjacent tissue pieces were bisected, with one half stored in RNAlater at -80 degrees C and the other half sent for histology. The full study reports these points: Because only the TCR beta chain was sequenced and unpaired alpha chains were not captured, true repertoire diversity is likely underestimated. The top 250 clones made up a significantly larger repertoire fraction in tumors than in blood (p = 0.039). Repertoire overlap was higher between tumor regions (mean about 36%) than tumor-adjacent (around 17%) or tumor-blood (about 14%) pairs, consistent with antigen-driven expansion. Comparison of CD4+ and CD8+ T cell repertoires was precluded by the use of bulk unsorted samples. Only four or five patients were included in the study, and the authors note that the findings should be validated in a larger study.

Reading the germline V gene (reference sequence) gives CDR1 MNHNY and CDR2 SVGAGI. Trimming removed 2 bases from V and 5 bases from J, leaving 12 bases between the germline ends. The CDR3 has 15 amino acids, counting the end cysteine and phenylalanine. CDR3 DNA is the only sequence kept; it has 45 bases, read in frame from the first base. This clonotype was recorded many times. Its binding antigen is unknown. No quality values exist for individual bases; no much larger clone is one base distant. This sequence uses TRBV6-6 and TRBJ1-4, with the D segment identity uncertain. Sample: tumor-adjacent normal liver tissue. The clonotype comes from a man aged 40-55 years with primary liver carcinoma and hepatitis B virus infection. The CDR3 region reads CASSYDGQRNEKLFF. In nucleotide form, the sequence is TGTGCCAGCAGTTACGATGGCCAGAGGAATGAAAAACTGTTTTTT.